These 5 T cell receptor beta chains were all obtained from the same sample, sequenced in a study of shared clonotypes between healthy human individuals. Here immunoSEQ multiplex PCR was the method, and the copy in TCRdb shows in-frame clones only, minus some. The data hold over 2 million clones, with 95% observed a single time. Material: naive CD4+ T cells sorted from blood. Subset in this sample: CD45RA+ positively selected. These receptors were obtained from a man aged 18 to 35 in good health.

This chain uses TRBV6-6 with TRBJ2-1; 7 nucleotides line up with TRBD2. Trimming cost V 2 bases and J 7 bases; bases outside gene matches: 5. CDR3 size: 14 residues. From germline, CDR1 is MNHNY and CDR2 SVGAGI (reference sequence). The CDR3 here is CASSYPSGANEQFF. As DNA, the CDR3 is TGTGCCAGCAGTTACCCCAGCGGGGCTAATGAGCAGTTCTTC.

The rearrangement joins TRBV2 to TRBJ1-3, with no clear D. V was clipped by 8 bases and J by 0 bases, with 17 bases between them. The CDR3 is 16 amino acids. Germline assignment: CDR1 SNHLY and CDR2 FYNNEI. CDR3: CASVVAQTLSGNTIYF. The CDR3 DNA sequence: TGTGCCAGCGTCGTAGCTCAGACCCTCTCTGGAAACACCATATATTTT. The variable domain in full, completed from reference TRBV2 and TRBJ1-3, reads EPEVTQTPSHQVTQMGQEVILRCVPISNHLYFYWYRQILGQKVEFLVSFYNNEISEKSEIFDDQFSVERPDGSNFTLKIRSTKLEDSAMYFCASVVAQTLSGNTIYFGEGSWLTVV.

About this clone itself: A junction end diverges from the germline sequence, so it may reflect a read error. V gene TRBV7-9 combines with J gene TRBJ1-2; D may be TRBD1 (5 bases). Germline loops: CDR1 SEHNR, CDR2 FQNEAQ (reference sequence). This CDR3 has 14 residues. The CDR3 nucleotides read TGCGCCAGCAGCCAAACCGGGACGTACTATGGCTACACCTTC. It is translated as CASSQTGTYYGYTF.

This chain connects TRBV5-1 to TRBJ2-1; no firm D call. CDR3 size: 13 residues. The germline V gene encodes CDR1 SGHRS and CDR2 YFSETQ. V lost 2 bases to trimming and J lost 3 bases, with 6 bases between them. DNA of the CDR3: TGCGCCAGCAGCTTTGAGCTCTACAATGAGCAGTTCTTC. Amino acid sequence: CASSFELYNEQFF.

CDR3: CASSLGTGSSSYNEQFF. DNA of the CDR3: TGCGCCAGCAGCTTGGGGACAGGGTCGAGCTCCTACAATGAGCAGTTCTTC. This chain connects TRBV5-1 to TRBJ2-1; TRBD1 matches at 8 bases. Germline V gives CDR1 SGHRS, CDR2 YFSETQ. CDR3 length equals 17 residues. Trimming took 0 bases from V and 0 from J; bases not matched to a gene: 5.